This T cell receptor beta chain came from a study of shared clonotypes between healthy human individuals. On the study more broadly: The cohort comprised a couple of women and a few men. Their ages spanned 18 to 49 years. The study's findings and limits: Only blood samples were collected, and tissue repertoires likely differ. Non-shared clonotypes had lower generation probabilities than clonotypes shared by all four sorted-subset donors.

Per the study methods: For the immunoSEQ data, sequences were junction-only without quality scores, so filtering differed. Using immunoSEQ multiplex PCR, the repertoire was profiled, and TCRdb retains in-frame clones only, with some absent. The V and J calls and clone size come from that table; D and trimming were worked out from the DNA. The repertoire consists of 550,000 to 700,000 clones, with 60% to 75% occurring once and the leading ten covering around 1.7%. About this clone: The target antigen is unknown.

Losses at the gene ends were 4 bases for V and 5 bases for J; bases not matched to a gene: 7. The CDR3 has 16 residues. The V gene's germline CDR1 is LNHDA and CDR2 SQIVND (reference sequence). The chain recombines TRBV19 with TRBJ2-2; 10 nucleotides agree with TRBD2. What was sequenced was memory CD4+ T cells sorted from blood. Sample subset: CD45RA-negative fraction. The receptor was derived from a woman under 40 in good health. CDR3 residues: CASSTHLAGETGELFF. The CDR3 DNA is TGTGCCAGTAGTACTCACCTAGCGGGAGAGACCGGGGAGCTGTTTTTT.